A single sample gave rise to the 29 T cell receptor beta chains below, sequenced in a study of blood T cells in healthy people across ages. The authors ran a second PCR of about 7 to 12 cycles using a sample-barcoded 5' primer and a J-beta primer mix. A single record per CDR3 protein comes from TCRdb applying MiXCR to the 5' RACE reads. The data hold around 790,000 distinct CDR3 sequences, with 40% to 50% observed a single time. Sequencing was performed on blood. These receptors were obtained from a man between 60 and 75 years old in good health.

The chain links TRBV9 to TRBJ2-5; D is undetermined. Germline lookup yields CDR1 SGDLS and CDR2 YYNGEE. Deletions cut 0 bases from V and 4 bases from J, with 16 bases between. CDR3 size: 16 residues. CDR3: CASSVEQVLSRETQYF. In DNA form, the CDR3 reads TGTGCCAGCAGCGTAGAACAAGTCCTGAGTCGAGAGACCCAGTACTTC. The entire variable domain, with the rest obtained from reference TRBV9 and TRBJ2-5, is as follows: DSGVTQTPKHLITATGQRVTLRCSPRSGDLSVYWYQQSLDQGLQFLIQYYNGEERAKGNILERFSAQQFPDLHSELNLSSLELGDSALYFCASSVEQVLSRETQYFGPGTRLLVL.

On this clonotype: A read error may produce the germline difference seen at one junction end. This sequence joins TRBV6-2 or TRBV6-3 and TRBJ2-1; 8 bases map to TRBD2. CDR1 and CDR2 (germline): MNHEY, SVGEGT. The CDR3 covers 15 residues. Here the CDR3 reads CASGYGRGPYNEQFF. CDR3 DNA sequence: TGTGCCAGCGGTTACGGGAGGGGACCCTACAATGAGCAGTTCTTC.

This clonotype was picked up a small number of times. The chain carries TRBV6-5 and TRBJ2-5; 7 bases line up with TRBD2. Germline values: CDR1 MNHEY, CDR2 SVGAGI. Trimming took 4 bases from V and 2 from J; bases not matched to a gene: 4. The CDR3 is made up of 14 amino acids. CDR3 sequence (DNA): TGTGCCAGCAGTTCGGGACTACCTCAAGAGACCCAGTACTTC. Amino acids: CASSSGLPQETQYF.

The chain carries TRBV11-3 and TRBJ2-7; 7 bases line up with TRBD1. J lost 1 base, V lost 1 base, and 7 bases had no gene match. The CDR3 loop spans 16 amino acids. The germline V gene encodes CDR1 SGHNT and CDR2 YENEEA. This chain's CDR3 is CASSLGDRRLSYEQYF. For the CDR3, the DNA is TGTGCCAGCAGCTTAGGGGACAGAAGGTTGTCCTACGAGCAGTACTTC. Supplemented by reference TRBV11-3 and TRBJ2-7, the full variable domain reads EAGVVQSPRYKIIEKKQPVAFWCNPISGHNTLYWYLQNLGQGPELLIRYENEEAVDDSQLPKDRFSAERLKGVDSTLKIQPAELGDSAVYLCASSLGDRRLSYEQYFGPGTRLTVT.

The V gene is TRBV9, the J gene TRBJ2-1; the match to TRBD2 covers 9 bases. Judging by the DNA end, TRBJ2-7 fits better; the J call may be wrong. The CDR3 spans 15 residues. The germline CDR1 and CDR2 sequences are SGDLS and YYNGEE. The CDR3 sequence is CASSPAGGLYNEQYF. The DNA of the CDR3 is TGTGCCAGCAGCCCAGCGGGGGGTCTCTACAATGAGCAGTACTTC.

This clonotype was seen at least ten times. The rearrangement uses TRBV20-1 and TRBJ2-3; D unclear. The germline gives CDR1 DFQATT, CDR2 SNEGSKA (reference sequence). This CDR3 is built from 12 residues. V lost 5 bases and J lost 6, with 12 bases in between. CDR3 sequence: CSAARPPDTQYF. The CDR3, as DNA: TGCAGTGCTGCTAGACCCCCGGATACGCAGTATTTT.

Many counts were recorded for this clonotype. J is TRBJ1-2 and V is TRBV6-1; TRBD1 might be the D (5 bases). With 6 bases removed from V and 4 bases from J, the gap between germline ends came to 9 bases. Per germline, CDR1 MNHNS and CDR2 SASEGT. This CDR3 comprises 12 residues. This CDR3 reads CASSVQGYGYTF. Here the CDR3 DNA reads TGTGCCAGCAGCGTGCAGGGCTATGGCTACACCTTC.

The V gene is TRBV3-1, the J gene TRBJ2-5; D might be TRBD2 (7 bases). The CDR3 spans 12 residues. V lost 1 base and J 11 bases, leaving 11 bases between the germline ends. The germline V gene encodes CDR1 LGHDT and CDR2 YNNKEL (reference sequence). Written as DNA, the CDR3 is TGTGCCAGCAGCCAAGTAGGGAGGGGGCAGTACTTC. Its protein product is CASSQVGRGQYF.

The genes are TRBV3-1 and TRBJ1-6, with TRBD1 as a possible D gene (6 bases). The germline CDR1 and CDR2 sequences are LGHDT and YNNKEL (reference sequence). The germline V and J ends were trimmed by 2 bases and 7 bases, with 12 bases remaining between them. This CDR3 spans 15 amino acids. The CDR3 spells CASSQKTGSNSPLHF. The CDR3 coding sequence is TGTGCCAGCAGCCAAAAGACAGGTTCGAATTCACCCCTCCACTTT. Combining the CDR3 with reference TRBV3-1 and TRBJ1-6 gives the whole variable domain DTAVSQTPKYLVTQMGNDKSIKCEQNLGHDTMYWYKQDSKKFLKIMFSYNNKELIINETVPNRFSPKSPDKAHLNLHINSLELGDSAVYFCASSQKTGSNSPLHFGNGTRLTVT.

V is TRBV6-6 and J is TRBJ1-2; D may be TRBD1 (5 bases). V lost 8 bases and J lost 4, with 14 bases in between. This CDR3 has 13 residues. The germline gives CDR1 MNHNY, CDR2 SVGAGI (reference sequence). The CDR3 here is CASGPGRGYGYTF. The CDR3 DNA follows: TGTGCCAGCGGGCCGGGGAGGGGCTATGGCTACACCTTC.

CDR3 coding DNA: TGTGCCTGGAGTAGGAGTGGGGAGCAGTACTTC. It specifies CAWSRSGEQYF. The chain combines TRBV30 with TRBJ2-5; D may be TRBD2 (5 bases). The CDR3 covers 11 residues. V was cut by 2 bases and J by 11 bases, with 12 bases left in between. The germline CDR1 and CDR2 sequences are GTSNPN and SVGIG (reference sequence).

DNA of the CDR3: TGCAGCGTCAGACAGGGACGGAATGAAGCTTTCTTT. Protein sequence: CSVRQGRNEAFF. The rearrangement uses TRBV29-1 and TRBJ1-1; 7 nucleotides align to TRBD1. Trimming took 6 bases from V and 7 from J; bases not matched to a gene: 8. CDR1 and CDR2 (germline): SQVTM, ANQGSEA. This CDR3 contains 12 residues.

The rearrangement joins TRBV11-2 to TRBJ2-4; D remains ambiguous. Germline assignment: CDR1 SGHAT and CDR2 FQNNGV. This CDR3 contains 11 residues. With 2 bases removed from V and 8 bases from J, the gap between germline ends came to 4 bases. DNA for the CDR3: TGTGCCAGCAGCTTAACCGACATTCAGTACTTC. This encodes CASSLTDIQYF.

A few counts support this clonotype. The gene calls are TRBV6-1 and TRBJ2-7, with 14 positions matching TRBD2. CDR3 length: 16 residues. Trimming removed 6 bases from V and 3 bases from J; junction bases left unmatched: 7. Germline V gene data show CDR1 as MNHNS and CDR2 as SASEGT. Here the CDR3 DNA reads TGTGCCAGCAGCGGGACTAGCGGGGGAAAAGGCTACGAGCAGTACTTC. As protein: CASSGTSGGKGYEQYF.

The rearrangement uses TRBV5-1 and TRBJ2-3; 12 bases are a match to TRBD2. This CDR3 spans 15 amino acids. V was pared by 4 bases and J by 6 bases, with 6 bases of the junction left unmatched. The germline gives CDR1 SGHRS, CDR2 YFSETQ. The CDR3 here is CASSVPSGGADTQYF. The DNA for the CDR3 is TGCGCCAGCAGCGTTCCTAGCGGGGGGGCCGATACGCAGTATTTT.

In this sample, this clonotype turned up many times. The V and J genes are TRBV6-6 and TRBJ2-7; 7 positions match TRBD2. Germline assignment: CDR1 MNHNY and CDR2 SVGAGI (reference sequence). The CDR3 is 17 residues long. The V gene end was trimmed by 3 bases and the J gene end by 3 bases; junction bases not matched to a gene: 14. The CDR3 DNA follows: TGTGCCAGCAGTTATCCCCTGGGGGGGTCTGGCGACTACGAGCAGTACTTC. Protein: CASSYPLGGSGDYEQYF.

This clonotype was seen only a few times. The final CDR3 position lacks the conserved phenylalanine or tryptophan, pointing to a likely read error. V gene TRBV18 combines with J gene TRBJ2-7; TRBD1 matches at 10 bases. Trimming at V came to 3 bases and at J to 2 bases, leaving 4 bases not matched to a gene. There are 15 residues in the CDR3. Per germline, CDR1 KGHSH and CDR2 LQKENI. CDR3 residues: CASSPAGTGAYEQYL. CDR3 DNA sequence: TGTGCCAGCTCACCTGCCGGGACAGGGGCCTACGAGCAGTACTTA.

Only one count was recorded for this clonotype. CDR3 bases: TGTGCCAGCAGCCCACTTTCCATGCCTAACACTGAAGCTTTCTTT. It specifies CASSPLSMPNTEAFF. The rearrangement links TRBV13 to TRBJ1-1; D not resolved. CDR3 size: 15 residues. Trimming left V 5 bases short and J 2 bases short, with 15 bases between. From germline, CDR1 is PRHDT and CDR2 FYEKMQ (reference sequence).

The rearrangement joins TRBV6-6 to TRBJ1-5, with D unresolved. CDR1 and CDR2 (germline): MNHNY, SVGAGI (reference sequence). The V end lost 5 bases, the J end lost 2 bases, and 10 bases lay between the germline ends. There are 14 residues in the CDR3. The CDR3 bases are TGTGCCAGCAGTGACTTAGACGGCAATCAGCCCCAGCATTTT. This sequence encodes CASSDLDGNQPQHF.

This clonotype was detected a few times. V is TRBV15 and J is TRBJ2-1; D perhaps matches TRBD1 (6 bases). The CDR3 consists of 13 residues. Germline CDR1 reads LNHNV; CDR2 reads YYDKDF (reference sequence). With 0 bases removed from V and 7 bases from J, the gap between germline ends came to 7 bases. This CDR3 is CATSRDQGNEQFF. The CDR3, as DNA: TGTGCCACCAGCAGAGACCAGGGGAATGAGCAGTTCTTC.

The V and J genes are TRBV12-3 or TRBV12-4 and TRBJ2-4; TRBD1 matches at 7 bases. Losses at the gene ends were 4 bases for V and 13 bases for J; bases not matched to a gene: 16. The CDR3 sequence is 15 residues long. The CDR3, as DNA: TGTGCCAGCAGTTCCGGGCTAGGGGGCTTTATGGAGCAGTACTTC. Amino acid sequence: CASSSGLGGFMEQYF.

The chain employs TRBV30 and TRBJ1-4, with TRBD1 matching 11 bases. V dropped 3 bases and J dropped 8; count of bases not matched to a gene: 8. The CDR3 is made up of 15 amino acids. Germline values: CDR1 GTSNPN, CDR2 SVGIG (reference sequence). This CDR3 reads CAWSSGTGGEEKLFF. The DNA of the CDR3 is TGTGCCTGGAGCTCTGGGACAGGGGGGGAAGAAAAACTGTTTTTT.

The sample holds one count of this clonotype. This chain links TRBV11-3 with TRBJ2-7; 7 nucleotides align to TRBD1. The J call may not be correct, given that the DNA end is closer to TRBJ2-4. The CDR3 is made up of 16 amino acids. Per germline, CDR1 SGHNT and CDR2 YENEEA. Written as DNA, the CDR3 is TGTGCCAGCAGCTTAGAAACGCCGGGACAGAAAAACATTCAGTACTTC. It specifies CASSLETPGQKNIQYF.

This clonotype was observed a few times. This rearrangement joins TRBV5-6 to TRBJ2-7; D is tentatively TRBD1 or TRBD2 (5 bases each). Germline assignment: CDR1 SGHDT and CDR2 YYEEEE. CDR3 size: 16 residues. V dropped 4 bases and J dropped 2 bases, with 19 bases sitting between them. The CDR3 spells CASSQPSGWGTYEQYF. In DNA, the CDR3 is TGTGCCAGCAGCCAACCCTCCGGATGGGGGACCTACGAGCAGTACTTC.

The gene calls are TRBV19 and TRBJ1-2; D not resolved. Germline loops: CDR1 LNHDA, CDR2 SQIVND (reference sequence). The CDR3 covers 13 residues. Trimming removed 3 bases at V and 2 bases at J, with 7 bases between. CDR3 DNA: TGTGCCAGTAGTATCGTACCGAACTATGGCTACACCTTC. As protein: CASSIVPNYGYTF.

This clonotype came up a few times. The chain recombines TRBV14 with TRBJ1-6, with a weak D call TRBD1 (5 bases). Trimming shortened V by 3 bases and J by 2 bases, and 8 bases separated the two germline ends. Germline values: CDR1 SGHDN, CDR2 FVKESK. This CDR3 is built from 15 residues. In DNA, the CDR3 is TGTGCCAGCAGCCAGGGGGAAGCCTATAATTCACCCCTCCACTTT. This codes for CASSQGEAYNSPLHF.

This chain connects TRBV3-1 to TRBJ2-5; D not certain. V lost 1 base to trimming and J lost 7 bases, with 10 bases between them. Germline CDR1 LGHDT, CDR2 YNNKEL (reference sequence). This CDR3 region has 13 residues. In DNA, the CDR3 is TGTGCCAGCAGCCAAGGTAGACCTGCGACCCAGTACTTC. It translates to CASSQGRPATQYF.

The V call is TRBV27, the J call TRBJ2-1; D may be TRBD2 (5 bases). Germline CDR1 reads MNHEY; CDR2 reads SMNVEV (reference sequence). This CDR3 contains 15 residues. V was clipped by 5 bases and J by 4 bases, with 15 bases between them. CDR3: CASSETRGLYNEQFF. For the CDR3, the DNA is TGTGCCAGCAGTGAAACTAGAGGACTTTACAATGAGCAGTTCTTC.

The rearrangement uses TRBV6-2 or TRBV6-3 and TRBJ1-1; 10 nucleotides match TRBD1. V shed 6 bases, J shed 1 base, and the junction held 8 bases outside the gene matches. CDR1 is MNHEY and CDR2 is SVGEGT in the germline V gene. This CDR3 spans 16 amino acids. The CDR3 DNA follows: TGTGCCAGCAGCAAAGGGGACAGGGGCTGGAACACTGAAGCTTTCTTT. Its translation: CASSKGDRGWNTEAFF.